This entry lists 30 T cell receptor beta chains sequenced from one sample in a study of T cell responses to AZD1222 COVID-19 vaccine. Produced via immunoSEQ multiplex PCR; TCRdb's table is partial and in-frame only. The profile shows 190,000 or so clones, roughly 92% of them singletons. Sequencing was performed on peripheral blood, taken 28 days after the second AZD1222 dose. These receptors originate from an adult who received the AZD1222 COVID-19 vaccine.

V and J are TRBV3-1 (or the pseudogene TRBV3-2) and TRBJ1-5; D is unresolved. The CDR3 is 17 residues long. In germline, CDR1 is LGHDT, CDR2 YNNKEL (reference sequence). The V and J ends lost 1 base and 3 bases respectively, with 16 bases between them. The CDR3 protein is CASSQGPGKRHNQPQHF. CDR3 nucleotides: TGTGCCAGCAGCCAAGGGCCGGGTAAAAGACACAATCAGCCCCAGCATTTT.

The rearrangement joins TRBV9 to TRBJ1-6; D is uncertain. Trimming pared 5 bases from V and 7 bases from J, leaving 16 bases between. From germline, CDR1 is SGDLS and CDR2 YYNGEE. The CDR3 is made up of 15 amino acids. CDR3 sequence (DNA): TGTGCCAGCAGTCCCACGAGGGAGTGGAATTCACCCCTCCACTTT. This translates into CASSPTREWNSPLHF.

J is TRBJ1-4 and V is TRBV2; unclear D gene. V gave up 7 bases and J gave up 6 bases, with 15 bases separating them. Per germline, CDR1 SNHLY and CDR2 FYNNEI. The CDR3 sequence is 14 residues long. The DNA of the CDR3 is TGTGCCAGCATGTCGGCGGGTGGCCATGAAAAACTGTTTTTT. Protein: CASMSAGGHEKLFF. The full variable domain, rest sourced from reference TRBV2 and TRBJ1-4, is EPEVTQTPSHQVTQMGQEVILRCVPISNHLYFYWYRQILGQKVEFLVSFYNNEISEKSEIFDDQFSVERPDGSNFTLKIRSTKLEDSAMYFCASMSAGGHEKLFFGSGTQLSVL.

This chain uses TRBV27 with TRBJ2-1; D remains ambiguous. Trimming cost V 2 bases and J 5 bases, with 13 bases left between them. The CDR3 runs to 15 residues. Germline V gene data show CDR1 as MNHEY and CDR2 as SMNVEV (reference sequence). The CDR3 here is CASSLGYLLDNEQFF. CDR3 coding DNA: TGTGCCAGCAGTTTAGGGTACCTCTTGGACAATGAGCAGTTCTTC.

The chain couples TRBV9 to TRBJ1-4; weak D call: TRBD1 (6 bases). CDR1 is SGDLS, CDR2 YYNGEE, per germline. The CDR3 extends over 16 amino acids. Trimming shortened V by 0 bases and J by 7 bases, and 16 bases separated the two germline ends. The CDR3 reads CASSVAMGAAGEKLFF. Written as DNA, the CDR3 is TGTGCCAGCAGCGTAGCTATGGGGGCCGCGGGTGAAAAACTGTTTTTT.

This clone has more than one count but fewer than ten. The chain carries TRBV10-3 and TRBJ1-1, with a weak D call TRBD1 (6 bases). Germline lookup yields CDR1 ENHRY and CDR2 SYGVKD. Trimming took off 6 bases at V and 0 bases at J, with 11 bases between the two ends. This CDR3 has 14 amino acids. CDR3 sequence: CAIRQGNLNTEAFF. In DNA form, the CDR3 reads TGTGCCATCAGGCAGGGGAACCTGAACACTGAAGCTTTCTTT.

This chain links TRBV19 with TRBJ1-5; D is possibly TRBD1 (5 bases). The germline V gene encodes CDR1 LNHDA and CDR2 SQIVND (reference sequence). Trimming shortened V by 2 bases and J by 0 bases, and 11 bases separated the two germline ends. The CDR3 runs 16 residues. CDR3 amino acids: CASSIWGLDSNQPQHF. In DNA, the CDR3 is TGTGCCAGTAGTATATGGGGGTTGGATAGCAATCAGCCCCAGCATTTT.

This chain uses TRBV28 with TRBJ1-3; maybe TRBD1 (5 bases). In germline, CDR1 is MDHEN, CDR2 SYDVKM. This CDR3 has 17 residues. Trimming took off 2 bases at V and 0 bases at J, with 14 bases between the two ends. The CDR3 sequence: CASSLGAGGFSGNTIYF. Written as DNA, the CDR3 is TGTGCCAGCAGTTTAGGGGCCGGCGGATTCTCTGGAAACACCATATATTTT.

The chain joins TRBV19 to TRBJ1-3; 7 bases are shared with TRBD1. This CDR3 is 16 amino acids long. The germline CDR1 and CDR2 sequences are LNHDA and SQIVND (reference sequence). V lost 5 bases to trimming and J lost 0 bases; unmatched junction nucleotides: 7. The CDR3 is CASSPAGQLSGNTIYF. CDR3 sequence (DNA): TGTGCCAGTAGTCCGGCGGGACAGCTCTCTGGAAACACCATATATTTT. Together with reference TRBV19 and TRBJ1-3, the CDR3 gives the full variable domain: DGGITQSPKYLFRKEGQNVTLSCEQNLNHDAMYWYRQDPGQGLRLIYYSQIVNDFQKGDIAEGYSVSREKKESFPLTVTSAQKNPTAFYLCASSPAGQLSGNTIYFGEGSWLTVV.

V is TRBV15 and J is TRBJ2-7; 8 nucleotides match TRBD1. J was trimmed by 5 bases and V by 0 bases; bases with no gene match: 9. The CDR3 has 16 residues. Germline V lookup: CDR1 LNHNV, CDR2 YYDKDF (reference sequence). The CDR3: CATSRDTPGQGDEQYF. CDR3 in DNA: TGTGCCACCAGCAGAGACACGCCAGGACAGGGCGACGAGCAGTACTTC. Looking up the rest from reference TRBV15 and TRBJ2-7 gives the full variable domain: DAMVIQNPRYQVTQFGKPVTLSCSQTLNHNVMYWYQQKSSQAPKLLFHYYDKDFNNEADTPDNFQSRRPNTSFCFLDIRSPGLGDTAMYLCATSRDTPGQGDEQYFGPGTRLTVT.

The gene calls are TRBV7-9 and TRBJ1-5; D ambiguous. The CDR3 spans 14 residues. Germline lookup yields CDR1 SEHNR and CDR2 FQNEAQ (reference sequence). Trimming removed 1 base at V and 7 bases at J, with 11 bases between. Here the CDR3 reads CASSLDMGRQPQHF. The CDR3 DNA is TGTGCCAGCAGCTTAGATATGGGGAGACAGCCCCAGCATTTT.

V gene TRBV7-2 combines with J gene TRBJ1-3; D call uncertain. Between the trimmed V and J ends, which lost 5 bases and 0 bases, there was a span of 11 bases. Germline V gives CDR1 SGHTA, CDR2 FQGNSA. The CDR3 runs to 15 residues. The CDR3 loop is CASSPSTVSGNTIYF. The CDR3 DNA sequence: TGTGCCAGCAGCCCATCGACTGTCTCTGGAAACACCATATATTTT. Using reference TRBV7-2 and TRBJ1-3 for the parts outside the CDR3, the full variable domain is GAGVSQSPSNKVTEKGKDVELRCDPISGHTALYWYRQSLGQGLEFLIYFQGNSAPDKSGLPSDRFSAERTGGSVSTLTIQRTQQEDSAVYLCASSPSTVSGNTIYFGEGSWLTVV.

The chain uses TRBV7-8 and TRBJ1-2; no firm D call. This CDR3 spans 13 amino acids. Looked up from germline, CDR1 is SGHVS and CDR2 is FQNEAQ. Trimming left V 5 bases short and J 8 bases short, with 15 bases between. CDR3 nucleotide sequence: TGTGCCAGCAGCCGGGGTTGGGCAGACGGCTACACCTTC. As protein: CASSRGWADGYTF.

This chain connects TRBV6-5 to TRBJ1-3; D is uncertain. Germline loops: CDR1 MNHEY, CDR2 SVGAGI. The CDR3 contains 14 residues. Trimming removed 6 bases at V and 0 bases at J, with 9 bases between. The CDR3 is CASSPQSSGNTIYF. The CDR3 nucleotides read TGTGCCAGCAGCCCCCAGAGCTCTGGAAACACCATATATTTT.

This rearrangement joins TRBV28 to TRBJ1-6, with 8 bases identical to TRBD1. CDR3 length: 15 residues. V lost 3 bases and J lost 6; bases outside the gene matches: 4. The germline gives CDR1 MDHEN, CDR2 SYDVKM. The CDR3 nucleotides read TGTGCCAGCAGTTTTTCAGGGGGCCTTAATTCACCCCTCCACTTT. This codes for CASSFSGGLNSPLHF. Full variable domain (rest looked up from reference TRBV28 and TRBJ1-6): DVKVTQSSRYLVKRTGEKVFLECVQDMDHENMFWYRQDPGLGLRLIYFSYDVKMKEKGDIPEGYSVSREKKERFSLILESASTNQTSMYLCASSFSGGLNSPLHFGNGTRLTVT.

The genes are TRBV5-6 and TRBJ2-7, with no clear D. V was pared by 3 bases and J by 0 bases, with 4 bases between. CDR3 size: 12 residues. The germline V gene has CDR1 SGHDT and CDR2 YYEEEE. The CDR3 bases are TGTGCCAGCAGCTCGACCTCCTACGAGCAGTACTTC. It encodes CASSSTSYEQYF.

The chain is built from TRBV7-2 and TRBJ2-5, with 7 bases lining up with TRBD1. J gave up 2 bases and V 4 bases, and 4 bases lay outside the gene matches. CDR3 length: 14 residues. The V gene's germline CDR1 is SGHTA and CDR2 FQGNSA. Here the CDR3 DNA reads TGTGCCAGCAGCTACGACAGGGTTCAAGAGACCCAGTACTTC. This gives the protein CASSYDRVQETQYF.

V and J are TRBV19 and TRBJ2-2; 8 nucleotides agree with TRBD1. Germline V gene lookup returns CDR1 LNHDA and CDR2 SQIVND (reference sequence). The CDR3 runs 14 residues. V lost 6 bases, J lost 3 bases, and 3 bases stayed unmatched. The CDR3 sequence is CASSLQGDTGELFF. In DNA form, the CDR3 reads TGTGCCAGTAGCCTACAGGGGGACACCGGGGAGCTGTTTTTT. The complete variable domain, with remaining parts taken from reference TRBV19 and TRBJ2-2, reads DGGITQSPKYLFRKEGQNVTLSCEQNLNHDAMYWYRQDPGQGLRLIYYSQIVNDFQKGDIAEGYSVSREKKESFPLTVTSAQKNPTAFYLCASSLQGDTGELFFGEGSRLTVL.

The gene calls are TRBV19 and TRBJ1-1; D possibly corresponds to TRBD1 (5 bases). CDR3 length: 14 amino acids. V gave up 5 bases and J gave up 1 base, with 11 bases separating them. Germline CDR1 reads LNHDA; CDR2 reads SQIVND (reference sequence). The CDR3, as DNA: TGTGCCAGTAGTTTCAGGGACCCGAACACTGAAGCTTTCTTT. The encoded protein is CASSFRDPNTEAFF. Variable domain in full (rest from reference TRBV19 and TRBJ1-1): DGGITQSPKYLFRKEGQNVTLSCEQNLNHDAMYWYRQDPGQGLRLIYYSQIVNDFQKGDIAEGYSVSREKKESFPLTVTSAQKNPTAFYLCASSFRDPNTEAFFGQGTRLTVV.

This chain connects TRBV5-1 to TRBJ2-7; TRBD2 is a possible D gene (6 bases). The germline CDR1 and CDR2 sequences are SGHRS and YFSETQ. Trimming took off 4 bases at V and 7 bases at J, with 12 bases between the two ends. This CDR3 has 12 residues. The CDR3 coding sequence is TGCGCCAGCAGCCAAGTGGCGGGGGAGCAGTACTTC. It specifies CASSQVAGEQYF.

CDR3 amino acids: CASSPSNRGGTKDEKLFF. CDR3 nucleotides: TGTGCCAGCAGCCCATCCAACAGGGGGGGGACAAAGGATGAAAAACTGTTTTTT. The chain has TRBV7-9 and TRBJ1-4; 8 nucleotides match TRBD1. The CDR3 is 18 residues long. The V gene end was trimmed by 5 bases and the J gene end by 6 bases; junction bases not matched to a gene: 17. CDR1 and CDR2 from the germline V gene are SEHNR and FQNEAQ (reference sequence). Together with reference TRBV7-9 and TRBJ1-4, the CDR3 gives the full variable domain: DTGVSQNPRHKITKRGQNVTFRCDPISEHNRLYWYRQTLGQGPEFLTYFQNEAQLEKSRLLSDRFSAERPKGSFSTLEIQRTEQGDSAMYLCASSPSNRGGTKDEKLFFGSGTQLSVL.

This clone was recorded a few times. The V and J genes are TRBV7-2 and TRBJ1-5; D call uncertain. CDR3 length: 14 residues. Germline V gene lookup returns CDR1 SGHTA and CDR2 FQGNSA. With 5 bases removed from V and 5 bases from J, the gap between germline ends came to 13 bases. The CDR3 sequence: CASSVKVGDQPQHF. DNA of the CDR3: TGTGCCAGCAGCGTCAAGGTAGGAGATCAGCCCCAGCATTTT.

CDR3 in DNA: TGCGCCAGCAGACAGGACGGCAACTATGGCTACACCTTC. Residues: CASRQDGNYGYTF. The chain employs TRBV5-1 and TRBJ1-2; D is perhaps TRBD1 (5 bases). Trimming cost V 5 bases and J 2 bases, with 10 bases left between them. The CDR3 extends over 13 amino acids. Germline assignment: CDR1 SGHRS and CDR2 YFSETQ.

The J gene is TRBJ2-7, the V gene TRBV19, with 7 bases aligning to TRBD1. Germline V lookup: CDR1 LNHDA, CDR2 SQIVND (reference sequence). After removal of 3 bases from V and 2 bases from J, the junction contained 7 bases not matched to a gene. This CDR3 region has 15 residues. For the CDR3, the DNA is TGTGCCAGTAGTATTTCATTGGGGACAGCCTACGAGCAGTACTTC. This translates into CASSISLGTAYEQYF.

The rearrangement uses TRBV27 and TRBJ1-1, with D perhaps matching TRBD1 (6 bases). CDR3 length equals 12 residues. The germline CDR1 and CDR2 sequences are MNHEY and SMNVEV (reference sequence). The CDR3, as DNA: TGTGCAACCAAGGGTGGGGGGCGCCTGGCTTTCTTT. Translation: CATKGGGRLAFF.

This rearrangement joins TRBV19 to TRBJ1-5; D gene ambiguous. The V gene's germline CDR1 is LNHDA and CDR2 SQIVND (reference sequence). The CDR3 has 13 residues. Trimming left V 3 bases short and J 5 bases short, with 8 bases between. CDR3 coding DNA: TGTGCCAGTAGTATGTCCTGGGATCAGCCCCAGCATTTT. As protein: CASSMSWDQPQHF.

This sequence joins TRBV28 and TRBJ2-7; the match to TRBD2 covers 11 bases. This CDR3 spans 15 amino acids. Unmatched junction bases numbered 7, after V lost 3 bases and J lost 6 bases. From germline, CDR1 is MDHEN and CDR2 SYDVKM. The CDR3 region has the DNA TGTGCCAGCAGTTTCTCTAGCGGGGGGAATCGCGAGCAGTACTTC. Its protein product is CASSFSSGGNREQYF.

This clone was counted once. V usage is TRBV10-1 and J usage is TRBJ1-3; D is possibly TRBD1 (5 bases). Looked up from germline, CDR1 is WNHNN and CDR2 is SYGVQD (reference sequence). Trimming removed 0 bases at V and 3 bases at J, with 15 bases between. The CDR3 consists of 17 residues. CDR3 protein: CASSESPPGQNGNTIYF. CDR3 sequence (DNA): TGCGCCAGCAGTGAGTCCCCCCCGGGGCAGAATGGAAACACCATATATTTT.

The CDR3 DNA is TGTGCCAGCAGCTTAACCCGACTAGCGGGGGGGATTGAGCAGTTCTTC. It encodes CASSLTRLAGGIEQFF. This chain uses TRBV11-2 with TRBJ2-1; 14 nucleotides match TRBD2. Germline V CDR1 and CDR2: SGHAT, FQNNGV. The CDR3 is 16 amino acids. J was trimmed by 9 bases and V by 2 bases; bases with no gene match: 6. Together with reference TRBV11-2 and TRBJ2-1, the CDR3 gives the full variable domain: EAGVAQSPRYKIIEKRQSVAFWCNPISGHATLYWYQQILGQGPKLLIQFQNNGVVDDSQLPKDRFSAERLKGVDSTLKIQPAKLEDSAVYLCASSLTRLAGGIEQFFGPGTRLTVL.

The CDR3 coding sequence is TGTGCCAGCAGTGAACGGTCGGCGGGTGGAAACACCATATATTTT. This sequence encodes CASSERSAGGNTIYF. The chain links TRBV6-1 to TRBJ1-3, with D hard to call. This CDR3 region has 15 residues. CDR1 is MNHNS and CDR2 is SASEGT in the germline V gene. Trimming left V 2 bases short and J 3 bases short, with 11 bases between.